Shown below are 27 T cell receptor beta chains from a single sample sequenced in a study of shared clonotypes between healthy human individuals. Generated by immunoSEQ multiplex PCR, the TCRdb table keeps only in-frame clones and is missing some. Seen here are about 1,900,000 clones, roughly 95% observed once, and the top ten hold 1.2%. Naive CD8 cells were CD45RO-negative, positively selected for CCR7, excluding terminally differentiated effector memory CD45RA+ cells. Input material: naive CD8+ T cells sorted from blood. The receptors stem from a man aged 18 to 30 in good health.

This sequence joins TRBV2 and TRBJ1-6; D is unclear. The CDR3 is 14 residues long. Deletions cut 4 bases from V and 8 bases from J, with 12 bases between. CDR1 and CDR2 (germline): SNHLY, FYNNEI. CDR3 nucleotides: TGTGCCAGCAGTGGCAAAGGGTTGGATTCACCCCTCCACTTT. This sequence encodes CASSGKGLDSPLHF. Drawing the rest from reference TRBV2 and TRBJ1-6, the complete variable domain is EPEVTQTPSHQVTQMGQEVILRCVPISNHLYFYWYRQILGQKVEFLVSFYNNEISEKSEIFDDQFSVERPDGSNFTLKIRSTKLEDSAMYFCASSGKGLDSPLHFGNGTRLTVT.

With regard to this clone: Compared with germline, one end of the junction differs, possibly owing to a read error. The chain combines TRBV19 with TRBJ1-1; 7 bases map to TRBD1. The germline V gene has CDR1 LNHDA and CDR2 SQIVND (reference sequence). This CDR3 comprises 13 residues. Written as DNA, the CDR3 is TGTGCGAGTATTGGGACTGGACAGGAGGAAGCTTTCTTT. Its protein product is CASIGTGQEEAFF.

The chain combines TRBV6-5 with TRBJ2-7; D remains ambiguous. Deletions cut 5 bases from V and 3 bases from J, with 17 bases between. The germline V gene has CDR1 MNHEY and CDR2 SVGAGI. The CDR3 length is 15 residues. The CDR3 spells CASSPSGPFLYEQYF. In DNA, the CDR3 is TGTGCCAGCAGTCCATCGGGCCCTTTTCTCTACGAGCAGTACTTC.

CDR3 residues: CASSPDRVLQPQHF. The DNA for the CDR3 is TGTGCCAGCAGCCCGGATCGGGTATTACAGCCCCAGCATTTT. The rearrangement uses TRBV28 and TRBJ1-5, with D hard to call. This CDR3 has 14 amino acids. From germline, CDR1 is MDHEN and CDR2 SYDVKM. V was trimmed by 6 bases and J by 7 bases, leaving 16 bases between them.

The chain recombines TRBV27 with TRBJ2-5; a weak D match, TRBD2 (5 bases). The CDR3 runs to 16 residues. V shed 5 bases and J shed 0 bases, with 16 bases lying between them. Germline V gene lookup returns CDR1 MNHEY and CDR2 SMNVEV (reference sequence). CDR3 amino acids: CASSPRTDMYQETQYF. In nucleotides, the CDR3 is TGTGCCAGCAGTCCACGGACTGACATGTACCAAGAGACCCAGTACTTC.

The genes are TRBV30 and TRBJ2-7; 9 bases map to TRBD2. The CDR3 has 15 amino acids. V shed 3 bases and J 1 base; nucleotides not matched to a gene: 7. The germline gives CDR1 GTSNPN, CDR2 SVGIG (reference sequence). The CDR3 DNA reads as TGTGCCTGGAGGGACAGGACTAGCGCTTCCTACGAGCAGTACTTC. Residues: CAWRDRTSASYEQYF.

The rearrangement joins TRBV18 to TRBJ2-4; D gene uncertain. V was pared by 0 bases and J by 5 bases, with 17 bases between. Germline V lookup: CDR1 KGHSH, CDR2 LQKENI. The CDR3 is 17 amino acids. CDR3 sequence reads: CASSPPGPSRGQNIQYF. The CDR3 DNA is TGTGCCAGCTCACCACCTGGGCCCTCGAGAGGCCAAAACATTCAGTACTTC.

The chain links TRBV21-1 to TRBJ2-7; the table's D call TRBD2 went unverified against the DNA. TRBV21-1 is shown as a pseudogene. There are 15 residues in the CDR3. DNA of the CDR3: TGTGCCAGCAGCAAAGGGACTAGCGAGCCCTACGAGCAGTACTTC. Its protein product is CASSKGTSEPYEQYF.

Details on this clone: The identical CDR3 is also encoded by other nucleotide sequences in the sample. The genes are TRBV7-9 and TRBJ2-7; the D gene could be TRBD1 or TRBD2 (5 bases each). The CDR3 is 14 residues long. Germline lookup yields CDR1 SEHNR and CDR2 FQNEAQ (reference sequence). V lost 3 bases to trimming and J lost 1 base, with 10 bases between them. CDR3 nucleotide sequence: TGTGCCAGCAGCTTCGGGACGGATTCCTACGAGCAGTACTTC. Amino acids: CASSFGTDSYEQYF.

This clone was seen a single time. The rearrangement uses TRBV27 and TRBJ2-7, with TRBD1 identical over 7 bases. V lost 3 bases to trimming and J lost 0 bases; unmatched junction nucleotides: 8. This CDR3 is 16 amino acids long. The V gene's germline CDR1 is MNHEY and CDR2 SMNVEV (reference sequence). The CDR3 spells CASSFSQGESSYEQYF. The DNA of the CDR3 is TGTGCCAGCAGTTTTAGTCAGGGGGAGAGCTCCTACGAGCAGTACTTC.

The V gene is TRBV5-6, the J gene TRBJ2-7; the D gene is possibly TRBD2 (5 bases). Germline CDR1 reads SGHDT; CDR2 reads YYEEEE. The CDR3 is 13 residues long. Trimming took 8 bases from V and 4 from J, leaving 16 bases between them. The CDR3 is CASLLSGGYEQYF. DNA of the CDR3: TGTGCCAGTCTCCTCTCAGGCGGGTACGAGCAGTACTTC.

The chain couples TRBV9 to TRBJ1-2; D is uncertain. The V end was cut by 0 bases, the J end by 1 base, with 7 bases between. Per germline, CDR1 SGDLS and CDR2 YYNGEE. This CDR3 is 14 amino acids long. The CDR3, as DNA: TGTGCCAGCAGCGTAGCTCTGGTTAACTATGGCTACACCTTC. Its protein is CASSVALVNYGYTF. The full variable domain, its missing parts supplied by reference TRBV9 and TRBJ1-2, is DSGVTQTPKHLITATGQRVTLRCSPRSGDLSVYWYQQSLDQGLQFLIQYYNGEERAKGNILERFSAQQFPDLHSELNLSSLELGDSALYFCASSVALVNYGYTFGSGTRLTVV.

Turning to this clone: One end of the junction is discordant with germline, which a read error may explain. The chain uses TRBV4-1 and TRBJ2-7; 13 bases line up with TRBD2. The CDR3 totals 13 residues. CDR1 and CDR2 (germline): MGHRA, YSYEKL. The CDR3 reads CASSQTSGGATNF. The CDR3 DNA follows: TGCGCCAGCAGCCAAACTAGCGGGGGGGCCACCAACTTC.

This chain joins TRBV28 and TRBJ2-7, with a tentative D call TRBD1 (6 bases). Germline loops: CDR1 MDHEN, CDR2 SYDVKM. This CDR3 is 17 amino acids long. The V end was cut by 2 bases, the J end by 4 bases, with 21 bases between. DNA of the CDR3: TGTGCCAGCAGTTTACCCCCACTCGAGGGGGTACGATACGAGCAGTACTTC. Translation gives CASSLPPLEGVRYEQYF.

This clone was picked up one time. Additional DNA sequences in this sample encode the identical CDR3. The chain uses TRBV27 and TRBJ1-4; TRBD1 is a possible D gene (6 bases). CDR1 and CDR2 (germline): MNHEY, SMNVEV (reference sequence). The CDR3 loop spans 14 amino acids. Trimming cost V 5 bases and J 1 base, with 8 bases left between them. The CDR3 nucleotides read TGTGCCAGCAGTCCAGGGGTAACTAATGAAAAACTGTTTTTT. This encodes CASSPGVTNEKLFF.

This chain links TRBV14 with TRBJ2-1; a possible D gene is TRBD2 (5 bases). Germline V gives CDR1 SGHDN, CDR2 FVKESK. V was shortened by 5 bases and J by 0 bases, with 14 bases between the two germline ends. CDR3 length equals 16 residues. CDR3 sequence: CASSAGRESSYNEQFF. The CDR3 region has the DNA TGTGCCAGCAGCGCAGGACGGGAAAGCTCCTACAATGAGCAGTTCTTC.

The chain is built from TRBV27 and TRBJ2-2; D is unresolved. The CDR3 has 16 amino acids. The germline V gene encodes CDR1 MNHEY and CDR2 SMNVEV (reference sequence). Trimming left V 8 bases short and J 5 bases short, with 21 bases between. CDR3 sequence (DNA): TGTGCCAGCTTCCCTCTCGAGGCGGCCGTAACCGGGGAGCTGTTTTTT. This sequence encodes CASFPLEAAVTGELFF.

The gene calls are TRBV27 and TRBJ2-3; 12 bases are a match to TRBD1. CDR3 length: 15 residues. V lost 5 bases, J lost 2 bases, and 2 bases stayed unmatched. In germline, CDR1 is MNHEY, CDR2 SMNVEV (reference sequence). CDR3 region: CASSRDRGPTDTQYF. Here the CDR3 DNA reads TGTGCCAGCAGTCGGGACAGGGGGCCCACAGATACGCAGTATTTT.

This chain uses TRBV7-9 with TRBJ2-2; a possible D gene is TRBD2 (7 bases). There are 18 residues in the CDR3. The germline V gene encodes CDR1 SEHNR and CDR2 FQNEAQ (reference sequence). The V end lost 5 bases, the J end lost 2 bases, and 21 bases lay between the germline ends. The CDR3 here is CASSAPEGGTNNTGELFF. In DNA form, the CDR3 reads TGTGCCAGCAGCGCGCCCGAGGGGGGGACTAACAACACCGGGGAGCTGTTTTTT.

V gene TRBV7-9 combines with J gene TRBJ2-1; no clear D. The V and J ends lost 3 bases and 10 bases respectively, with 7 bases between them. CDR1 and CDR2 (germline): SEHNR, FQNEAQ (reference sequence). The length of the CDR3 is 11 residues. The DNA of the CDR3 is TGTGCCAGCAGCTTTTCGGAAGAGCAGTTCTTC. The encoded protein is CASSFSEEQFF.

In this sample, this clone turned up once. The chain's CDR3 is CASSYLGVFTDTQYF. For the CDR3, the DNA is TGTGCCAGCAGTTACCTCGGCGTGTTCACAGATACGCAGTATTTT. V and J are TRBV6-5 and TRBJ2-3; D gene uncertain. This CDR3 is built from 15 residues. The V and J ends lost 2 bases and 2 bases respectively, with 11 bases between them. Germline loops: CDR1 MNHEY, CDR2 SVGAGI.

The rearrangement uses TRBV5-6 and TRBJ2-3; tentatively, D is TRBD1 or TRBD2 (5 bases each). Trimming cost V 4 bases and J 5 bases, with 14 bases left between them. The CDR3 runs 14 residues. Looked up from germline, CDR1 is SGHDT and CDR2 is YYEEEE. CDR3 sequence (DNA): TGTGCCAGCAGCGTCGGGGACGAGGGAGATACGCAGTATTTT. Its protein is CASSVGDEGDTQYF. Complete variable domain (other parts from reference TRBV5-6 and TRBJ2-3): DAGVTQSPTHLIKTRGQQVTLRCSPKSGHDTVSWYQQALGQGPQFIFQYYEEEERQRGNFPDRFSGHQFPNYSSELNVNALLLGDSALYLCASSVGDEGDTQYFGPGTRLTVL.

A remark on this clone: This CDR3 is also generated by other DNA sequences in the sample. The chain joins TRBV4-1 to TRBJ2-7, with D maybe TRBD2 (5 bases). The CDR3 has 12 residues. The germline gives CDR1 MGHRA, CDR2 YSYEKL. The V gene lost 1 base and the J gene lost 5 bases, with 6 bases spanning the gap. CDR3 loop: CASSQVGDEQYF. CDR3 nucleotide sequence: TGCGCCAGCAGCCAAGTCGGGGACGAGCAGTACTTC.

This sequence joins TRBV21-1 and TRBJ1-2. TRBV21-1 is designated a pseudogene. The CDR3 has 16 residues. The CDR3 is CASSTRDLRSDYGYTF. In DNA form, the CDR3 reads TGTGCCAGCAGCACAAGGGACTTAAGATCAGACTATGGCTACACCTTC.

This chain links TRBV13 with TRBJ2-7; 7 positions match TRBD1. The ends lost 5 bases at V and 0 bases at J; junction bases unmatched: 4. This CDR3 spans 14 amino acids. Germline assignment: CDR1 PRHDT and CDR2 FYEKMQ (reference sequence). The CDR3 loop is CASSRDSNSYEQYF. As DNA, the CDR3 is TGTGCCAGCAGCCGGGACAGTAACTCCTACGAGCAGTACTTC.

This chain uses TRBV23-1 with TRBJ2-5; 11 nucleotides align to TRBD1. TRBV23-1 is an ORF, with its function uncertain. The CDR3 sequence is 15 residues long. J gave up 5 bases and V 4 bases, and 6 bases lay outside the gene matches. CDR3 sequence (DNA): TGCGCCAGCAGTCGCTGGGACAGGGGGTGGGAGACCCAGTACTTC. Translation: CASSRWDRGWETQYF.

The rearrangement links TRBV6-5 to TRBJ1-1; no clear D gene. The germline gives CDR1 MNHEY, CDR2 SVGAGI. The CDR3 covers 14 residues. V lost 0 bases to trimming and J lost 6 bases, with 11 bases between them. The chain's CDR3 is CASSYSGPGSEAFF. Written as DNA, the CDR3 is TGTGCCAGCAGTTACTCTGGCCCGGGATCTGAAGCTTTCTTT.